Listed below are T cell receptor beta chains from one sample, sequenced in a study of shared clonotypes between healthy human individuals. The protocol was immunoSEQ multiplex PCR, while the TCRdb copy is restricted to in-frame clones and leaves out a portion. This sample has roughly 2.4 million clones, with roughly 95% found just once. The sequenced sample consisted of naive CD4+ T cells sorted from blood. These receptors all come from a man between 18 and 35 years old in good health. The conserved cysteine and the conserved F or W are not part of the CDR3 here.

TRBJ2-2	TRBV7-2	ASSLEQGGELF
TRBJ2-2	TRBV30	AWCGQGAGELF
TRBJ1-5	TRBV5-1	ASSLGVDQPQH
TRBJ2-7	TRBV5-1	ASSPGDNPYEQY
TRBJ2-1	TRBV5-4	ASSLGTSAYNEQF
TRBJ1-1	TRBV2	ACRVNTEAF
TRBJ2-7	TRBV19	ASSIRDTYEQY
TRBJ1-1	TRBV28	ASSAQPRGNTEAF
TRBJ2-1	TRBV27	ASSLDLNEQF
TRBJ2-2	TRBV7-9	ASSLGDRGDTGELF
TRBJ2-5	TRBV4-1	ASSRGQSQETQY
TRBJ2-7	TRBV30	AWSVTGFSYEQY
TRBJ1-2	TRBV28	ASTRGGKDYGYT
TRBJ2-1	TRBV28	ASSAPGTGPYNEQF
TRBJ2-3	TRBV7-9	ASSLASGTDTQY
TRBJ2-7	TRBV5-1	ASSLERGSYEQY
TRBJ2-3	TRBV10-1	ASSPGTGAPTDTQY
TRBJ2-7	TRBV12-5	ASGASGSGYEQY
TRBJ2-5	TRBV7-9	ASSPPAEWTQY
TRBJ2-3	TRBV30	AWSKGLDTQY
TRBJ1-1	TRBV11-2	ASSPTSPRGATEAF
TRBJ2-7	TRBV14	ASSPLAGGAYEQY
TRBJ2-7	TRBV30	AWNEQALYEQY
TRBJ2-7	TRBV7-6	ASSREPGQGHEQY
TRBJ1-1	TRBV5-1	ASSLAKDRAERAF
TRBJ1-2	TRBV30	AWTPGGGSYGYT
TRBJ1-5	TRBV11-2	ASSLAQYQPQH
TRBJ2-3	TRBV7-9	ASSLEDLVTQY
TRBJ1-6	TRBV7-2	ASSLDRGTLH
TRBJ2-3	TRBV28	ASSLWDLRGGPTDTQY
TRBJ1-1	TRBV19	ASSMRTGNTEAF
TRBJ2-4	TRBV9	ASSARLGEGNIQY
TRBJ2-1	TRBV10-3	AISDVGEQF
TRBJ2-1	TRBV10-3	AIKFSEAEAFGEQF
TRBJ2-1	TRBV27	ASNRQGPSSYNEQF
TRBJ1-1	TRBV5-1	ASSLGDRGGFLTEAF
TRBJ2-5	TRBV7-2	ASSWAGGQETQY
TRBJ1-4	TRBV5-6	ASSLGWAGGEKLF
TRBJ2-1	TRBV7-2	ASSLSQLAGVNEQF
TRBJ1-1	TRBV19	ASNDRGRAF
TRBJ1-5	TRBV2	ASSPSWQPQH
TRBJ2-7	TRBV7-8	ASSLEAGGSYEQY
TRBJ2-6	TRBV30	AWSVRRYSGANVLT
TRBJ1-3	TRBV7-2	ASSFLGSNTIY
TRBJ1-2	TRBV28	ASSLQSTGYT
TRBJ1-1	TRBV30	AWSLAGGTEAF
TRBJ1-2	TRBV10-3	AISESGGVLSSYGYT
TRBJ1-2	TRBV6-1	ASSVVVSTTGETYGYT
TRBJ2-7	TRBV7-2	ASSFDRDRYNEQY
TRBJ1-1	TRBV6-5	ASSYLPPGDTEAF
TRBJ2-3	TRBV27	ASSTLLAPDTQY
TRBJ1-5	TRBV2	ASSGAGPYSNQPQH
TRBJ2-5	TRBV11-2	ASSLEGRQGAETQY